The TCR beta chain described here comes from a study of long-term antiretroviral therapy in people with HIV (dated by TCRdb to the early 2020s). Some background on the complete study: Collection of the earliest samples took place about a decade ahead of the 2015 WHO recommendation for immediate ART, at a time when ART was typically delayed until CD4 counts fell. Whether ART initiation and durable HIV suppression were associated with changes in peripheral blood TRB repertoire composition and diversity was tested in a retrospective serial study. A total of 192 cryopreserved PBMC samples were contributed to the cohort by 30 adults with confirmed HIV infection, with samples collected serially over a mean of 6 years (range 1-12). About two fifths of the roughly 30 participants with HIV were female. No cross-contamination during QIAcube processing turned up in test extractions that ran a monoclonal T-cell line alongside 30 or so polyclonal samples.

Points the paper makes about the study in general: Expanded TRB clones identified before ART initiation dominated the repertoire across all time points, though the dominance fluctuated and decreased in many PLHIV after ART. Because pre-ART samples had limited cell numbers, unsorted PBMC were profiled rather than sorted CD4+ and CD8+ T cells. Starting ART was linked to a significant rise in TRB diversity, yet even with long-term ART the diversity remained significantly lower than in transplant donor controls. HIV repertoires had narrower CDR3 length ranges than controls, and the network structure suggested an antigen-experienced repertoire that shifted only slightly toward naive after ART. Samples dated from about 2003 to 2018, and the ART regimens used may be less effective than current ones. Because PBMC availability was limited, only the TCR beta chain was sequenced, with no alpha chain pairing. Inferences about post-ART repertoire changes were limited because no data were available on ART adherence, viral resistance or therapy changes.

The immunoSEQ hsTCRB v3.0 assay was used at survey level resolution for TRB variable region sequencing. The targeted TRB sequencing depth was about 40,000-50,000 T-cell genomes per sample. TRB libraries were pooled and sequenced on an Illumina MiSeq using a v3 150-cycle kit. The authors processed their data as follows. Repertoire analysis was run in R within a reproducible Nextflow workflow that covered QC, data transformation and analysis. Custom analyses were implemented in LymphoSeq2, an R package for AIRR-Seq data exploration. A handful of samples yielding fewer than 5000 total TRB sequences were excluded, leaving around 200 analyzed HIV repertoires. Among the 190 or so HIV repertoires that were kept, around 59 were collected before ART initiation and roughly 130 were collected after ART initiation. Repertoires were downsampled to 5000 TRB nucleotide sequences, with summary statistics averaged over 100 downsampling iterations. TRB sequences were retained for analysis only if CDR3 regions of at least seven amino acids were present. Diversity was measured with a Shannon entropy-derived clonality score and the Gini coefficient. Repertoire networks linked the top 5000 CDR3 amino acid sequences whenever two sequences differed by an edit distance of one. Antigen specificity groups and MHC restriction were predicted for TRB CDR3 amino acid sequences with GLIPH2. To flag known associations with CMV, EBV, HIV or tissue antigens, CDR3 amino acid sequences were compared against VDJdb and McPAS-TCR. Pre-ART, post-ART and control groups were compared with Wilcoxon signed-rank tests and Holm-Bonferroni correction. What TCRdb holds here is the immuneACCESS table cut down to in-frame rearrangements. Part of the clones is not present; checked against another copy, under half of the missing clones reflect an unresolved V gene, and the others are unexplained. Clone size and the V and J calls come from that table; the DNA yielded D and trimming. This sample holds 30,000 to 40,000 clones; roughly 97% were observed only once. The top ten hold 2.5% to 3% of the sample.

The germline V gene encodes CDR1 MNHEY and CDR2 SMNVEV (reference sequence). Its CDR3 holds 15 amino acids, cysteine through phenylalanine. The only DNA kept is the CDR3, 45 bases in frame from the first base. Ends trimmed: V by 5 bases, J by 5 bases; bases unmatched to a gene: 7. To be included, a participant needed at least one PBMC sample from before ART initiation plus at least two post-ART samples. Treatment was received in the United States of America by all participants with HIV. Before DNA extraction, cryopreserved samples of roughly 0.85-10 million PBMC were thawed and washed. At the time of the earliest PBMC sample, participants with HIV were aged between about 20 and 55 years. Per participant, PBMC samples came from 1-4 timepoints prior to ART initiation and 2-8 timepoints following ART initiation, for a median of 7 samples. Serial HIV viral load, CD4+ T-cell count, ART history and demographic data were obtained for every participant. Using a Qiagen kit on a QIAcube, genomic DNA was extracted from unsorted PBMC, with samples processed in batches of 12.

This clone was seen only once. Its specific antigen is unknown. Nothing much larger sits one base from this clone, and base qualities are not available. Sequencing used unsorted PBMCs, obtained 6.9 years after starting antiretroviral therapy. The chain employs TRBV27 and TRBJ2-3; 10 bases in the middle match TRBD2. This receptor was identified in a man aged 30 to 45 with HIV. The CDR3 region reads CASSPVTSGQDTQYF. The DNA is as follows: TGTGCCAGCAGTCCCGTGACTAGCGGGCAAGATACGCAGTATTTT.